This T cell receptor (beta chain) came from a study of CXCR3-negative and CXCR3-positive naive CD8 T cells (dated by TCRdb to about 2019). Background for the entire study: Roughly 130 million TRB reads were obtained in total, roughly 1.5 +/- 0.3 million reads per library. TRBV-TRBJ cluster analysis included naive subsets from about 5 donors and memory cells from 3 donors. Diversity and physicochemical repertoire analyses covered some ten donors pooled from two independent experiments. Results and caveats for the whole study, not just this receptor: Because surface CD5, which has been linked to self-reactivity in mice, was comparable between naive subsets, TCR interaction strength was also inferred from TRB CDR3 physicochemical properties. Similar TRBV-TRBJ usage was shown by naive CXCR3-negative and CXCR3-positive cells from the same donor, whereas distinct patterns were shown by memory cells. Freshly isolated PBMCs were used for most assays because CXCR3 expression partially decreased after cryopreservation. Both naive subsets had comparably high repertoire diversity, while memory CD8+ T cells had much lower repertoire diversity. TRB CDR3s from CXCR3-positive naive cells showed higher hydrophobicity (lower Kidera factor 4), lower energy, and higher strength and volume indices than CXCR3-negative naive cells.

The CDR3 measures 13 amino acids from cysteine to phenylalanine. Only the protein is available. According to the germline V gene (reference sequence), CDR1 reads MNHEY and CDR2 reads SMNVEV. Concerning this clonotype: Its antigen specificity is not known.

For each CD8+ T cell subset, flow sorting was done in triplicate, and under 350,000 cells per subset went directly into RLT lysis buffer. To exclude memory contaminants, naive CD8+ T cells were stringently defined as CD45RO-CCR7+CD27+CD95-. Standard density gradient centrifugation was used to isolate peripheral blood mononuclear cells from buffy coats. A FACSAria III was used to flow-sort naive CXCR3-negative and CXCR3-positive CD8+ T cells. Total RNA was extracted from sorted cells with an RNeasy Mini Kit. Instrument on record: NextSeq 550. The Human TCR Profiling Kit (MiLaboratory) was used to prepare UMI-labeled 5' RACE TRB cDNA libraries. cDNA synthesis used the entire amount of extracted RNA, and PCR amplification then used the entire amount of cDNA produced. Libraries were prepared in parallel using an identical number of PCR cycles. The source study handled its data this way. MIGEC and MiXCR extracted about 54,000 +/- 9,700 unique UMI-labeled TRB cDNA molecules per library, requiring at least two reads per UMI. Each library averaged about 40,000 +/- 10,000 functional in-frame TRB CDR3 nucleotide clonotypes without stop codons. After each sample was downsampled to 5000 UMI-labeled TRB molecules, VDJtools was used to calculate diversity metrics such as normalized Shannon-Wiener and Chao1. For the central five CDR3 residues, VDJtools calculated physicochemical properties weighted by clonotype size, namely interaction energy, strength, volume and Kidera factor 4. Each entry corresponds to one CDR3 protein sequence from reads that TCRdb reprocessed, and DNA is not given. Clone size and V and J calls follow TCRdb, not the original study. This sample's table contains about 70,000 distinct CDR3 sequences. The biggest ten clones account for roughly 0.74% of the sample.

Recombination connected TRBV27 to TRBJ2-1; the D call of TRBD2 rests on TCRdb alone, since no DNA is present to check it. Sequencing input: naive CXCR3+ CD8+ T cells from blood. The intended sense of this specimen's cell subset or site label: CD45RO-CCR7+CD27+CD95- naive CD8+ T cells expressing CXCR3 (TNR3+). This receptor was identified in a human donor in good health. Some clones in this sample may be carry-over from other donors' samples. The encoded CDR3 is CASRGGHYNEQFF.